Following are 22 T cell receptor gamma chains from one sample sequenced in a study of γδ T cells in repeated Plasmodium falciparum infection. Bulk repertoires came from Vgamma9/Vdelta2+ or Vdelta2-negative gammadelta T cells flow-sorted from PBMC. TCRdb redid clone calling on the multiplex PCR reads using CATT. The sample includes some 14,000 gamma-chain clones, 1.6% seen only once; the top ten take 25% to 30%. Input material: gamma-delta T cells from blood. The receptors were sampled from a pool of human donors (malaria-infected and uninfected, not separated).

This clone was counted at least ten times. The mismatch at residue 7 between this DNA's translation and the TCRdb protein of a much larger clone likely reflects a read error; the protein shown is translated from the DNA. CDR3 in DNA: TGTGCCTTGTGGGAGGTGATTGAAGAGTTGGGCAAAAAAATCAAGGTATTT. Translated: CALWEVIEELGKKIKVF. V gene TRGV9 combines with J gene TRGJP. Assignment of the J gene here rests on matching the DNA to germline, because TCRdb gives none. V lost 0 bases to trimming and J lost 5 bases; unmatched junction nucleotides: 4. This CDR3 contains 17 residues. Germline lookup yields CDR1 GITISATS and CDR2 ISYDGTV (reference sequence).

In the case of this clone: The TCRdb record carries a much larger clone's protein, which differs from this DNA's translation at residue 15; a read error is the likely cause, and the protein listed here is the DNA translation. J is TRGJP and V is TRGV9. TCRdb is silent on the J gene; assignment here came from matching the DNA to germline. The CDR3 length is 19 residues. Germline values: CDR1 GITISATS, CDR2 ISYDGTV (reference sequence). The CDR3 bases are TGTGCCTTGTGGGAGCAAACAAACCAGCAAGAGTTGGGCAAAGAAATCAAGGTATTT. Translated: CALWEQTNQQELGKEIKVF.

By sample fraction, this clone is medium-sized (0.01 to 0.1%). The rearrangement uses TRGV9 and TRGJ1 or TRGJ2. The CDR3 is 10 amino acids. Germline-derived CDR1 and CDR2 are GITISATS and ISYDGTV (reference sequence). V was clipped by 4 bases and J by 7 bases; unmatched bases: 1. Written as DNA, the CDR3 is TGTGCCTTGTGGGACTATAAGAAACTCTTT. It is translated as CALWDYKKLF.

This clone was seen at least ten times. TCRdb shows a much larger clone's protein in place of this DNA's translation, and the two differ at residue 11, likely through a read error; the protein shown is translated from the DNA. The chain joins TRGV4 to TRGJ1 or TRGJ2. Since TCRdb gives no J gene, matching the DNA to germline was used here to assign it. CDR3 size: 15 residues. Germline CDR1 EGSTGY, CDR2 YDSYTSSV. The CDR3 sequence: CATWDGPFYYFKKLF. CDR3 sequence (DNA): TGTGCCACCTGGGATGGGCCGTTTTATTATTTTAAGAAACTCTTT.

This clone was seen a handful of times. The TCRdb protein, from a much larger clone, departs from this DNA's translation at residue 8, likely by read error; the protein shown derives from the DNA. The chain uses TRGV4 and TRGJ1 or TRGJ2. The J gene, absent from TCRdb, was called here by matching the DNA to germline. V was clipped by 1 base and J by 6 bases; unmatched bases: 6. The CDR3 extends over 13 amino acids. CDR1 and CDR2 from the germline V gene are EGSTGY and YDSYTSSV. The CDR3 sequence is CATWDGCAYKKLF. DNA for the CDR3: TGTGCCACCTGGGATGGTTGCGCTTATAAGAAACTCTTT.

This clone turned up a few times. The protein held in TCRdb is that of a much larger clone and does not match this DNA's translation at residue 12, likely because of a read error; the protein shown is translated from the DNA. The chain couples TRGV9 to TRGJ1 or TRGJ2. Here the J gene came from matching the DNA to germline, since TCRdb omits it. The CDR3 spans 15 residues. In germline, CDR1 is GITISATS, CDR2 ISYDGTV (reference sequence). This CDR3 is CALWESTNIYYRKLF. CDR3 DNA: TGTGCCTTGTGGGAGTCTACAAACATTTATTATAGGAAACTCTTT.

This clone was seen ten or more times. The protein TCRdb lists belongs to a much larger clone and differs from this DNA's translation at residue 3, which points to a read error; the protein shown is made from the DNA. V usage is TRGV9 and J usage is TRGJP. The J gene comes from matching the DNA to germline here; TCRdb lacks it. Germline V lookup: CDR1 GITISATS, CDR2 ISYDGTV (reference sequence). This CDR3 contains 17 residues. The CDR3 spells CASWEETQELGKKIKVF. CDR3 bases: TGTGCCTCGTGGGAGGAGACGCAAGAGTTGGGCAAAAAAATCAAGGTATTT.

This clone has a count of ten or more. A much more abundant neighbour one base away suggests this may be a read error. It is unclear where the CDR3 begins or ends on the DNA, so no DNA is shown, and the CDR3 is as TCRdb lists it. The J gene is uncalled and the V gene is TRGV5. The CDR3 is 26 amino acids in total, end residues counted. In germline, CDR1 is VINAFY, CDR2 YDVSNSKD. The CDR3: CAILRNSLAVEQHWLSQVSIGRIQHF.

The table lists this clone with many counts. This may be a read error, as it is one base from a much larger clone. The same CDR3 is also encoded by other DNA sequences in this sample. This chain connects TRGV9 to TRGJ1 or TRGJ2. This CDR3 has 14 residues. CDR1 is GITISATS, CDR2 ISYDGTV, per germline (reference sequence). The CDR3 bases are TGTGCCTTGTGGGAGGTCCCGAATTATTATAAGAAGCTCTTT. Translation gives CALWEVPNYYKKLF.

This clone was counted many times. Translating this DNA gives a protein that differs at residue 5 from the TCRdb one, which belongs to a much larger clone; a read error is likely, and the protein shown is this translation. This CDR3 is CATWGGTPLMATGWFKIF. In nucleotides, the CDR3 is TGTGCCACCTGGGGTGGTACTCCTTTAATGGCCACTGGTTGGTTCAAGATATTT. This chain connects TRGV4 to TRGJP1. The CDR3 extends over 18 amino acids. Germline V lookup: CDR1 EGSTGY, CDR2 YDSYTSSV. V was clipped by 5 bases and J by 3 bases; unmatched bases: 18.

At least ten counts were recorded for this clone. This probably arose from a read error, given a far larger clone one base away. The J gene is TRGJ1 or TRGJ2, the V gene TRGV5. Germline V CDR1 and CDR2: VINAFY, YDVSNSKD. The CDR3 is 14 amino acids. CDR3 protein: CATWDSPNHYKKLF. The CDR3 nucleotides are TGTGCCACCTGGGACAGCCCGAATCATTATAAGAAACTCTTT.

This clone was recorded at least ten times. For this DNA, TCRdb reports the protein of a much larger clone, which diverges at residue 5, most likely from a read error; the protein presented here is translated directly from the DNA. V gene TRGV9 combines with J gene TRGJ1 or TRGJ2. Here the J gene was assigned by germline matching of the DNA, as TCRdb has none. The J segment lost 0 bases and the V segment lost 5 bases, leaving 16 bases of the junction unmatched. Germline-derived CDR1 and CDR2 are GITISATS and ISYDGTV (reference sequence). The CDR3 extends over 17 amino acids. CDR3 nucleotides: TGTGCCTTGTGGGGGGCCTACAAATATCAGAATTATTATAAGAAACTCTTT. It yields the protein CALWGAYKYQNYYKKLF.

Notes on this clone: The TCRdb protein comes from a much larger clone and disagrees with this DNA's translation at residue 4, likely due to a read error; the protein given here is derived from the DNA. The chain combines TRGV3 with TRGJ1 or TRGJ2. The J gene, left out of TCRdb, was set here by checking the DNA against germline. The germline V gene has CDR1 VTNTFY and CDR2 YDVSTARD (reference sequence). There are 13 residues in the CDR3. The DNA for the CDR3 is TGTGCCACCGGGGACACCAATTATTATAAGAAACTCTTT. Residues: CATGDTNYYKKLF.

Comments on this clone: A single base separates this from a much larger clone, so it may be a read error. No DNA is shown, since the ends of the CDR3 on it are uncertain; the CDR3 is the one TCRdb lists. The J segment was not called; the V segment is TRGV3. From germline, CDR1 is VTNTFY and CDR2 YDVSTARD (reference sequence). The CDR3 length is 34 residues, termini included. The CDR3 is CATWDRVGDNIIRNSLAVEQHLLSQVSIGRIQHF.

There are many counts of this clone. TCRdb lists the protein of a much larger clone for this DNA, which differs at residue 3, so this is likely a read error; the protein given here is translated from the DNA itself. Other DNA sequences from this sample encode an identical CDR3 as well. The genes are TRGV9 and TRGJ1 or TRGJ2. No J gene is reported in TCRdb; it was inferred here by comparing the DNA with germline. The CDR3 runs to 12 residues. Looked up from germline, CDR1 is GITISATS and CDR2 is ISYDGTV (reference sequence). CDR3 nucleotide sequence: TGTGCCTCGTGGGAGTACTATTATAAGAAACTCTTT. Translating gives CASWEYYYKKLF.

The J gene call is TRGJ1 or TRGJ2, but no V gene call exists. There are 14 residues in the CDR3. CDR3 in DNA: TGTGCCACCTGGACAGGCAGCCATTATTATAAGAAACTCTTT. Amino acids: CATWTGSHYYKKLF.

This clone was picked up a small number of times. It differs at one base from a far larger clone, so likely a read error. The same CDR3 also results from other DNA sequences found in this sample. V usage is TRGV3 and J usage is TRGJ1 or TRGJ2. Assignment of the J gene here rests on matching the DNA to germline, because TCRdb gives none. V lost 0 bases, J lost 4 bases, and 9 bases stayed unmatched. The CDR3 is 15 amino acids. CDR1 and CDR2 from the germline V gene are VTNTFY and YDVSTARD (reference sequence). CDR3 loop: CATWDRPRDYYKKLF. CDR3 nucleotides: TGTGCCACCTGGGACAGGCCGAGGGACTATTATAAGAAACTCTTT.

This clone was seen a few times. This DNA's translation differs at residue 5 from TCRdb's protein, which comes from a much larger clone; a read error is likely, and the protein shown is translated from the DNA. V gene TRGV9 combines with J gene TRGJ1 or TRGJ2. The J gene was missing in TCRdb and was found by matching the end of the DNA to germline. The CDR3 runs to 17 residues. CDR1 is GITISATS, CDR2 ISYDGTV, per germline (reference sequence). The V and J ends lost 5 bases and 0 bases, in that order; junction bases with no gene match: 16. CDR3 DNA: TGTGCCTTGTGGGCTACTTTAGCGGTCACGAATTATTATAAGAAACTCTTT. Its protein product is CALWATLAVTNYYKKLF.

In the case of this clone: TCRdb lists the protein of a much larger clone for this DNA, which differs at residue 8, so this is likely a read error; the protein given here is translated from the DNA itself. The CDR3 DNA reads TGTGCCTTGTGGGAGGTGCAGTTCTACAATTCGAATTATTATAAGAAACTCTTT. Residues: CALWEVQFYNSNYYKKLF. The chain is built from TRGV9 and TRGJ1 or TRGJ2. TCRdb does not report a J gene; here it was assigned by matching the DNA to germline references. The V gene end was trimmed by 0 bases and the J gene end by 0 bases; junction bases not matched to a gene: 14. Germline CDR1 and CDR2: GITISATS and ISYDGTV (reference sequence). CDR3 length: 18 residues.

In the case of this clone: The protein recorded in TCRdb matches a much larger clone and deviates from this DNA's translation at residue 3, suggesting a read error; the protein here is obtained by translating the DNA. J is TRGJ1 or TRGJ2 and V is TRGV4. This CDR3 is built from 10 residues. CDR1 and CDR2 (germline): EGSTGY, YDSYTSSV. In DNA, the CDR3 is TGTGCCCCCTGGGATGATGAGAAACTCTTT. It specifies CAPWDDEKLF.

This clone has ten or more counts. The TCRdb protein comes from a much larger clone and disagrees with this DNA's translation at residue 10, likely due to a read error; the protein given here is derived from the DNA. The rearrangement uses TRGV9 and TRGJP. Assignment of the J gene here rests on matching the DNA to germline, because TCRdb gives none. The CDR3 runs 17 residues. CDR1 and CDR2 from the germline V gene are GITISATS and ISYDGTV (reference sequence). CDR3 sequence (DNA): TGTGCCTTGTGGGAGGTGCGGGAAGAGTTTGGCAAAAAAATCAAGGTATTT. The encoded protein is CALWEVREEFGKKIKVF.

This clone has at least ten counts. Only one base separates this from a far larger clonotype, so it likely reflects a read error. Distinct nucleotide sequences in the sample also encode this CDR3. The chain joins TRGV2 to TRGJ1 or TRGJ2. No J gene was available from TCRdb, and it was assigned here by a germline match of the DNA. CDR1 and CDR2 from the germline V gene are EGSNGY and YDSYNSKV. This CDR3 region has 12 residues. The CDR3 DNA sequence: TGTGCCACTTGGGACGGGCATCATAAGAAACTCTTT. Translated: CATWDGHHKKLF.